What follows are 6 T cell receptor beta chains derived from one specimen sequenced in a study of cytomegalovirus exposure and HLA in healthy donors. PCR was performed using 60 Vbeta and 13 Jbeta primers. Some clones are missing from TCRdb's copy, which holds only in-frame ones; the method was immunoSEQ multiplex PCR. The sample lists roughly 190,000 clones; roughly 86% were seen once. Sequencing was done on a sample of PBMCs. Every receptor here comes from a woman aged 18-29 years in good health and CMV-seronegative.

The J gene is TRBJ2-1, the V gene TRBV5-4, with TRBD2 matching 7 bases. The CDR3 totals 16 residues. The germline gives CDR1 SGHNT, CDR2 YYREEE (reference sequence). Trimming at V came to 4 bases and at J to 1 base, leaving 8 bases not matched to a gene. CDR3 loop: CASSGLAGGSYNEQFF. The CDR3 DNA reads as TGTGCCAGCAGCGGATTAGCGGGCGGGTCCTACAATGAGCAGTTCTTC.

CDR3 region: CASSPGRQGHTEAFF. The CDR3, as DNA: TGTGCCAGCAGCCCAGGGCGACAGGGCCACACTGAAGCTTTCTTT. The rearrangement joins TRBV7-9 to TRBJ1-1, with 7 bases identical to TRBD1. From germline, CDR1 is SEHNR and CDR2 FQNEAQ (reference sequence). The V and J ends lost 5 bases and 3 bases, in that order; junction bases with no gene match: 9. CDR3 size: 15 residues.

As DNA, the CDR3 is TGTGCCAGCAGTCCCTCCGAGCGGGGCTCCGAGCAGTACTTC. Its translation: CASSPSERGSEQYF. This chain joins TRBV6-5 and TRBJ2-7; 7 positions match TRBD2. CDR1 and CDR2 from the germline V gene are MNHEY and SVGAGI. V was pared by 5 bases and J by 6 bases, with 10 bases of the junction left unmatched. There are 14 residues in the CDR3.

This clone showed up just a few times. The chain has TRBV5-8 and TRBJ1-2, with D unresolved. The CDR3 spans 12 residues. Trimming pared 4 bases from V and 9 bases from J, leaving 13 bases between. CDR1 is SGHTS, CDR2 YDEGEE, per germline. CDR3 region: CASSQDQRRYTF. Written as DNA, the CDR3 is TGTGCCAGCAGCCAGGATCAACGTCGCTACACCTTC.

The chain combines TRBV7-9 with TRBJ1-2; D possibly corresponds to TRBD1 (6 bases). The CDR3 loop spans 13 amino acids. V shed 1 base and J shed 5 bases, with 8 bases lying between them. The germline V gene encodes CDR1 SEHNR and CDR2 FQNEAQ (reference sequence). CDR3 amino acids: CASSLGGTYGYTF. DNA for the CDR3: TGTGCCAGCAGCTTAGGGGGGACATATGGCTACACCTTC.

Turning to this clone: At one of its ends the junction is not consistent with the germline gene, which may arise from a read error. The chain employs TRBV7-7 and TRBJ2-2, with a possible D match to TRBD1 (7 bases). CDR3 length: 16 amino acids. The germline V gene has CDR1 SSHAT and CDR2 FNYEAQ (reference sequence). The CDR3 nucleotides are TGTGCTAGCAGCTTAGAGGCAGGGGGGAGCACCGGGGAGCTGTTTTTT. Protein sequence: CASSLEAGGSTGELFF.